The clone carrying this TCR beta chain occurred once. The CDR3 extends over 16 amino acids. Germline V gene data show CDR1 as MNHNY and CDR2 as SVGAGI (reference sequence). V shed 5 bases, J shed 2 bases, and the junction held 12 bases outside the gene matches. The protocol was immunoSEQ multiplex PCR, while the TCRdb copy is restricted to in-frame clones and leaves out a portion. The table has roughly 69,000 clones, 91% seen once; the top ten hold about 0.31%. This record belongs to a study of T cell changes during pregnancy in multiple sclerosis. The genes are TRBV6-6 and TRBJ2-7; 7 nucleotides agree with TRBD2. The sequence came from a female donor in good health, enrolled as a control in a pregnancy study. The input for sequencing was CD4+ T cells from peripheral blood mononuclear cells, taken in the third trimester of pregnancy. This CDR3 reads CASSRADGGNPYEQYF. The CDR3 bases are TGTGCCAGCAGTCGAGCAGACGGGGGGAACCCCTACGAGCAGTACTTC.